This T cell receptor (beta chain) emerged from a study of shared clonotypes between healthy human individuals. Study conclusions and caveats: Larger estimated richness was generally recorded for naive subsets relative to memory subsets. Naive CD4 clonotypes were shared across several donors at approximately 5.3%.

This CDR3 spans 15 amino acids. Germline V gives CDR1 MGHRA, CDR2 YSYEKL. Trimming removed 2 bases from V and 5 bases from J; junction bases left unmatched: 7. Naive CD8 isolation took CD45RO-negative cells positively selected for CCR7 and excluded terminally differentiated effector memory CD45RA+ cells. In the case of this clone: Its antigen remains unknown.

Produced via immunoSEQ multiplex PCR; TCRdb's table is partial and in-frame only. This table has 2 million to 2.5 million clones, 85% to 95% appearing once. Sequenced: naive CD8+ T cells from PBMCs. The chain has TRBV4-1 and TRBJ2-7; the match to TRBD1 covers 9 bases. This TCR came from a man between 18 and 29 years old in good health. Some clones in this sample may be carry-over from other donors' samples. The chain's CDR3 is CASSQPRDRENEQYF. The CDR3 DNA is TGCGCCAGCAGCCAACCCCGGGACAGGGAAAACGAGCAGTACTTC.